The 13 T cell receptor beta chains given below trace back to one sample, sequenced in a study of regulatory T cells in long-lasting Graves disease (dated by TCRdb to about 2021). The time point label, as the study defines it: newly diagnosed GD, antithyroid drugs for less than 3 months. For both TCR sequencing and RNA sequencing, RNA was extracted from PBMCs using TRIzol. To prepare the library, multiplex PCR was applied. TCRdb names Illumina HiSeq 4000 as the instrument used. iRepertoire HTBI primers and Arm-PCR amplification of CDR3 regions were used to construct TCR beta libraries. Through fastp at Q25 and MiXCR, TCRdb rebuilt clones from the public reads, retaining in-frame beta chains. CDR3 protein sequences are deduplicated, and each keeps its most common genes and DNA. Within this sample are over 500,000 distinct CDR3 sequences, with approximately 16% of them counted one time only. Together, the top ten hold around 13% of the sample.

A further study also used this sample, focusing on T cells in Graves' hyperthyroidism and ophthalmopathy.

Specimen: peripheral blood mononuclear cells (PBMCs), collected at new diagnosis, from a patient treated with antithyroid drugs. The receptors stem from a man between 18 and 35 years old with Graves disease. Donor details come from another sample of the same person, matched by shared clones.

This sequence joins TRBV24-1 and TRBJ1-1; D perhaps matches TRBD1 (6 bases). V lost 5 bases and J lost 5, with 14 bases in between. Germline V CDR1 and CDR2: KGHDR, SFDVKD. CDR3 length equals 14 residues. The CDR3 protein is CATSGAGAKTEAFF. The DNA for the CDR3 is TGTGCCACCAGTGGGGCGGGGGCGAAGACTGAAGCTTTCTTT.

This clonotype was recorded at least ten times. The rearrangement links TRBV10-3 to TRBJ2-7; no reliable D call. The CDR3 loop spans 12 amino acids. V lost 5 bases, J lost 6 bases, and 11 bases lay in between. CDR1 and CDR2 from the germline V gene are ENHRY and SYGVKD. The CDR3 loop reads CAISHGNGEQYF. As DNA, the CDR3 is TGTGCCATCAGTCATGGAAACGGCGAGCAGTACTTC.

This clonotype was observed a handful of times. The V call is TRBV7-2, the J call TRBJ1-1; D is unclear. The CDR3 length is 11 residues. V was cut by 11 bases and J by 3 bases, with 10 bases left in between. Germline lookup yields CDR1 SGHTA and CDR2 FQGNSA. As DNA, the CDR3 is TGTGCCTCAACACCGGACACTGAAGCTTTCTTT. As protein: CASTPDTEAFF. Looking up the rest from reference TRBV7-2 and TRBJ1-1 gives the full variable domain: GAGVSQSPSNKVTEKGKDVELRCDPISGHTALYWYRQSLGQGLEFLIYFQGNSAPDKSGLPSDRFSAERTGGSVSTLTIQRTQQEDSAVYLCASTPDTEAFFGQGTRLTVV.

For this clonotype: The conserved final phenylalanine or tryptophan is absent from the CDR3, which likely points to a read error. DNA for the CDR3: TGTGCCAGCAGCTACCCCAGGGGGGTTCACCCTAGCACAGATACGCAGTATCTT. Amino acids: CASSYPRGVHPSTDTQYL. V and J are TRBV13 and TRBJ2-3; tentative D call: TRBD1 (7 bases). Germline CDR1 and CDR2: PRHDT and FYEKMQ (reference sequence). Trimming shortened V by 4 bases and J by 0 bases, and 20 bases separated the two germline ends. This CDR3 region has 18 residues.

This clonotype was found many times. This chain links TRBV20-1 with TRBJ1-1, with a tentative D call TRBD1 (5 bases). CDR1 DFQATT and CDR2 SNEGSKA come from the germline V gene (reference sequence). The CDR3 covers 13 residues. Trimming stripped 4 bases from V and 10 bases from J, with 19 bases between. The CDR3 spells CSATKPRGEGAFF. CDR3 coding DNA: TGCAGTGCTACGAAACCACGAGGGGAAGGAGCTTTCTTT.

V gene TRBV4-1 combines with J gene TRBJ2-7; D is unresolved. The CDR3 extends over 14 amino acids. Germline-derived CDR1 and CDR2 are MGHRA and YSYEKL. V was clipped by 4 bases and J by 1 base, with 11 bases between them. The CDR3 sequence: CASSPVLGSYEQYF. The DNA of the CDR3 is TGCGCCAGCAGCCCTGTGTTGGGATCCTACGAGCAGTACTTC.

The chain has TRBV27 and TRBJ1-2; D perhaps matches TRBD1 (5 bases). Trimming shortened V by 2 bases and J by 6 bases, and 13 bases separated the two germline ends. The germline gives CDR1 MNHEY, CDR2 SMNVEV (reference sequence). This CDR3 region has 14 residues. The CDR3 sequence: CASSLVSGRNGYTF. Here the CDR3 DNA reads TGTGCCAGCAGTTTAGTTTCAGGGAGGAATGGCTACACCTTC.

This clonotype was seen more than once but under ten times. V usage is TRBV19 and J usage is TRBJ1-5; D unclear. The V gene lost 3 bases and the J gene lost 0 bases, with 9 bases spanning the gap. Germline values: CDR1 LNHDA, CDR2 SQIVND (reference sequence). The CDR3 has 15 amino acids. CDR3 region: CASSISPYSNQPQHF. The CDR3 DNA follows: TGTGCCAGTAGTATCTCTCCGTATAGCAATCAGCCCCAGCATTTT.

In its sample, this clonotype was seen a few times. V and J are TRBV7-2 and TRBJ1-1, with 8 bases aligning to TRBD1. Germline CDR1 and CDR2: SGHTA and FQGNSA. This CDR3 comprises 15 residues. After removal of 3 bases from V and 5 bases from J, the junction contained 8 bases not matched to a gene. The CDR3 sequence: CASSFEDRVWTEAFF. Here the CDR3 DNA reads TGTGCCAGCAGCTTCGAGGACAGGGTATGGACTGAAGCTTTCTTT.

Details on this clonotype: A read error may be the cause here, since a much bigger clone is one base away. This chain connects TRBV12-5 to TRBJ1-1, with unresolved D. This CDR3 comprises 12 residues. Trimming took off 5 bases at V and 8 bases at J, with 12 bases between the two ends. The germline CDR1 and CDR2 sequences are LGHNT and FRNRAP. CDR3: CASGTWADEAFF. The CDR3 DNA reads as TGTGCTAGTGGTACCTGGGCAGACGAAGCTTTCTTT.

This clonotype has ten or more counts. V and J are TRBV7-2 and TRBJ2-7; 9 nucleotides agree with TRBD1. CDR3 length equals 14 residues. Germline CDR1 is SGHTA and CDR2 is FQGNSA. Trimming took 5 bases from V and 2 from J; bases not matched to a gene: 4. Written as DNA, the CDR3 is TGTGCCAGCAGCCAGGACAGGGGCGCCTACGAGCAGTACTTC. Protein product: CASSQDRGAYEQYF.

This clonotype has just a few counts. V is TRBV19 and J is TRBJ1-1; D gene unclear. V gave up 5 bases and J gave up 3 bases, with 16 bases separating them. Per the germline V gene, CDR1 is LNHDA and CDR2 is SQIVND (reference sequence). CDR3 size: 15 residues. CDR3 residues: CASSPRSSRDTEAFF. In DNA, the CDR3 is TGTGCCAGTAGTCCCCGGTCCTCGCGGGACACTGAAGCTTTCTTT.

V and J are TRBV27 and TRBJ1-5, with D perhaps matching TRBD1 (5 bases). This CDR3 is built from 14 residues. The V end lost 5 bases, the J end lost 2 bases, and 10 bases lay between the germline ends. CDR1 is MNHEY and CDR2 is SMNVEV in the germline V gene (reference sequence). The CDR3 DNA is TGTGCCAGCAGTCGCCTGGGGGGCAATCAGCCCCAGCATTTT. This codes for CASSRLGGNQPQHF.